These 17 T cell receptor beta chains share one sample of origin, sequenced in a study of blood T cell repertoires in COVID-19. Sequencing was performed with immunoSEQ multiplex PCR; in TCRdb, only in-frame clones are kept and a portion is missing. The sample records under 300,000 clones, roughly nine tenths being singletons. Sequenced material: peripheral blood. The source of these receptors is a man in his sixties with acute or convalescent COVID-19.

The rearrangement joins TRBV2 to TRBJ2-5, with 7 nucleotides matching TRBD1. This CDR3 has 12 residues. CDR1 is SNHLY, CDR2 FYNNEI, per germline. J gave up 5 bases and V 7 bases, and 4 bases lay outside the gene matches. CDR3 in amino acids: CASIGTAETQYF. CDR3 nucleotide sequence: TGTGCCAGCATCGGGACAGCCGAGACCCAGTACTTC.

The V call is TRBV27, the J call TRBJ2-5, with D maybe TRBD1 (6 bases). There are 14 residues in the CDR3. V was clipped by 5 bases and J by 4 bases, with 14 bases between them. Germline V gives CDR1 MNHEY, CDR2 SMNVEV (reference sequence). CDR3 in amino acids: CASSRRTDAETQYF. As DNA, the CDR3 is TGTGCCAGCAGTCGCCGGACAGATGCAGAGACCCAGTACTTC.

In DNA, the CDR3 is TGTGCCACCAGCAGAGGGGGCTGGAACACCGGGGAGCTGTTTTTT. It encodes CATSRGGWNTGELFF. J is TRBJ2-2 and V is TRBV15; tentative D call: TRBD1 (5 bases). The V gene lost 1 base and the J gene lost 1 base, with 7 bases spanning the gap. CDR3 size: 15 residues. Germline lookup yields CDR1 LNHNV and CDR2 YYDKDF (reference sequence).

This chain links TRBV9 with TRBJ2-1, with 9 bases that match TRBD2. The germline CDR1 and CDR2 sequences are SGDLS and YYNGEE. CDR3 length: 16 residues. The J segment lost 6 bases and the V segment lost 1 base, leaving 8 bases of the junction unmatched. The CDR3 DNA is TGTGCCAGCAGCGTATTATCCCGGACTAGCGTCAATGAGCAGTTCTTC. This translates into CASSVLSRTSVNEQFF.

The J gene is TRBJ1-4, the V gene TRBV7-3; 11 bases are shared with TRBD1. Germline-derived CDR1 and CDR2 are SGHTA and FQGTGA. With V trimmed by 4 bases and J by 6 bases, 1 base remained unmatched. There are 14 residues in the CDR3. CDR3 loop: CASSSGQGDEKLFF. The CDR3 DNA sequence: TGTGCCAGCAGCTCGGGACAGGGGGATGAAAAACTGTTTTTT.

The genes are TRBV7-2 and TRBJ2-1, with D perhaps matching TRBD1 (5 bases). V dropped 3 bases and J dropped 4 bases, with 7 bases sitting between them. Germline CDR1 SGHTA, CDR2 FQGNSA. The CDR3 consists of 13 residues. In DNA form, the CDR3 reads TGTGCCAGCAGCTTCGACAGTTACAATGAGCAGTTCTTC. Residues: CASSFDSYNEQFF.

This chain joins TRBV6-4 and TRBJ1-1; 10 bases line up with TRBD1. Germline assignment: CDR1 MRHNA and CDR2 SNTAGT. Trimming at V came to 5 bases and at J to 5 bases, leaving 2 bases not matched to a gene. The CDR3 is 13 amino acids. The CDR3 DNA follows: TGTGCCAGCAGTCCGGGACAGGGGACTGAAGCTTTCTTT. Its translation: CASSPGQGTEAFF.

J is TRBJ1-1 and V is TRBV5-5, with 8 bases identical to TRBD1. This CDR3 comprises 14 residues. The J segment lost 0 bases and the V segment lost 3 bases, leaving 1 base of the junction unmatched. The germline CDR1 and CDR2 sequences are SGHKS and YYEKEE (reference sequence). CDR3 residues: CASSWTGMNTEAFF. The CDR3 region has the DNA TGTGCCAGCAGCTGGACAGGGATGAACACTGAAGCTTTCTTT.

The CDR3 spells CASSYSDRGRFYEQYF. CDR3 in DNA: TGTGCCAGCAGTTACTCGGACAGGGGCCGGTTCTACGAGCAGTACTTC. V is TRBV6-2 or TRBV6-3 and J is TRBJ2-7; 9 positions agree with TRBD1. This CDR3 spans 16 amino acids. Germline CDR1 is MNHEY and CDR2 is SVGEGT. V lost 0 bases to trimming and J lost 3 bases; unmatched junction nucleotides: 6.

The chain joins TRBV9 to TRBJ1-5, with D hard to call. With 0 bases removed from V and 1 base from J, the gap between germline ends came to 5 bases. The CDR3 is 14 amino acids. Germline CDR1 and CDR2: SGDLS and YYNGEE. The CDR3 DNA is TGTGCCAGCAGCGTAGCCCAGAGCAATCAGCCCCAGCATTTT. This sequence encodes CASSVAQSNQPQHF.

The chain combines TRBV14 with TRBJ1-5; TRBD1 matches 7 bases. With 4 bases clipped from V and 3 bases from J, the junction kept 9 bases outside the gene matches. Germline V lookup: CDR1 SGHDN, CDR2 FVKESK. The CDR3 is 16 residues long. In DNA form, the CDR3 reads TGTGCCAGCAGCCGAGTGGGACAGCATACCAATCAGCCCCAGCATTTT. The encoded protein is CASSRVGQHTNQPQHF.

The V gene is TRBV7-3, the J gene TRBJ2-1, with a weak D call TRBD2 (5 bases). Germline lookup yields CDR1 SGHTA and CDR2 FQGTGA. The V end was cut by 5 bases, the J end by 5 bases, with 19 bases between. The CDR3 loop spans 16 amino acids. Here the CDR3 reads CASSPGVSPWNNEQFF. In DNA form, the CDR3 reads TGTGCCAGCAGCCCCGGGGTATCCCCGTGGAACAATGAGCAGTTCTTC.

For the CDR3, the DNA is TGTGCCAGCAGCTATGGGACAGCCGGGGATACGCAGTATTTT. Protein sequence: CASSYGTAGDTQYF. The V and J genes are TRBV7-3 and TRBJ2-3, with TRBD1 matching 7 bases. The CDR3 consists of 14 residues. Germline CDR1 SGHTA, CDR2 FQGTGA. J gave up 6 bases and V 4 bases, and 7 bases lay outside the gene matches.

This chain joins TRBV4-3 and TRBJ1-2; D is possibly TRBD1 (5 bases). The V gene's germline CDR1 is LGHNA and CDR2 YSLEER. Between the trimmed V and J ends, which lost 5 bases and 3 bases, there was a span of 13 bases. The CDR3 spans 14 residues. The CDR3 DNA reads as TGCGCCAGCAGCGGAGGGCTGGGGGACTATGGCTACACCTTC. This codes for CASSGGLGDYGYTF.

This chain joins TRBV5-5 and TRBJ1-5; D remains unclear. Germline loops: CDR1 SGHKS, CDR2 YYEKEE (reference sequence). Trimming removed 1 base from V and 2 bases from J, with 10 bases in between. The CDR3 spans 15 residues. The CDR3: CASSLTGSGNQPQHF. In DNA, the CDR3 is TGTGCCAGCAGCTTGACCGGGAGCGGCAATCAGCCCCAGCATTTT.

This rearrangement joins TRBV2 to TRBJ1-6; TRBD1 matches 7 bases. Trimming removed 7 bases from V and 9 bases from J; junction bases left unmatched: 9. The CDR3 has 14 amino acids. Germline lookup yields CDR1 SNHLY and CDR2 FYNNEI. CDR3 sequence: CASTRQGRGSPLHF. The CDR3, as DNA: TGTGCCAGCACTCGACAGGGCAGGGGTTCACCCCTCCACTTT.

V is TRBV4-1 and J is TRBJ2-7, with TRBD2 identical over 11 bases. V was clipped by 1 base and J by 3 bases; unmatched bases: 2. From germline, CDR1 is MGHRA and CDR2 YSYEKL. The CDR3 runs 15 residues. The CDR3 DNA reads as TGCGCCAGCAGCCAAGCCGGACTAGCGGGCTACGAGCAGTACTTC. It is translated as CASSQAGLAGYEQYF.